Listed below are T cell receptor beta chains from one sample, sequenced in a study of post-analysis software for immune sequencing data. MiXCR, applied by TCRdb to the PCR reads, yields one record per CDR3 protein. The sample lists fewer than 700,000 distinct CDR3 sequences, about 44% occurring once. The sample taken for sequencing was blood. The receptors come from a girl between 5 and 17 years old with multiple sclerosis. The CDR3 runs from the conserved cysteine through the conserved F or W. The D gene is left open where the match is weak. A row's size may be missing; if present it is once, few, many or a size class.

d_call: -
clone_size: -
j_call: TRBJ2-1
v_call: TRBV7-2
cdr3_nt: TGTGCCAGCAGCGACTCTAGAACTAGGAAGTTCTTC
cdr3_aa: CASSDSRTRKFF

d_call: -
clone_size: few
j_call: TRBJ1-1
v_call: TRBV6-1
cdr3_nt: TGTGCCAGCAGTGACAGAATCGTCTTAGGGACTGAAGCTTTCTTT
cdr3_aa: CASSDRIVLGTEAFF

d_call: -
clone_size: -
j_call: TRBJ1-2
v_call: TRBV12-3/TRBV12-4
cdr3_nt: TGTGCCAGCAGCGCCGCCCGGGGCTTCGACTACACCTTC
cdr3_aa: CASSAARGFDYTF

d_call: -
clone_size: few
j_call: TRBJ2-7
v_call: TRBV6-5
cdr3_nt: TGTGCCAGCAGTTATCAGGGGAGATACGAGCAGTACTTC
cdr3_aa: CASSYQGRYEQYF

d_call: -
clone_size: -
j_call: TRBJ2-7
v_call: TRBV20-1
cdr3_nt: TGCAGTGCCCTGAGGCGGGGTCGGCACGAGCAGTACTTC
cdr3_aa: CSALRRGRHEQYF

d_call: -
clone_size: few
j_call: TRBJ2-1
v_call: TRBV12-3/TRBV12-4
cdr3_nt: TGTGCCAGCAGTTACGGGACCCCCATCGATGAGCAGTTCTTC
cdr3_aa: CASSYGTPIDEQFF

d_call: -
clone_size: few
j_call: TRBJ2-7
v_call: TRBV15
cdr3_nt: TGTGCCACCAGCGTCCGGGACACTGGATCCTACGAGCAGTACTTC
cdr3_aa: CATSVRDTGSYEQYF

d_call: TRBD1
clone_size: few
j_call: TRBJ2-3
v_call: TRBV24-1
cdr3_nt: TGTGCCACCAGTGATCGACAGGGGAGCGGCGGCACAGATACGCAGTATTTT
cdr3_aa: CATSDRQGSGGTDTQYF

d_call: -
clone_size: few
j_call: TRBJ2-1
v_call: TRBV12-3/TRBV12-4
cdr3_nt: TGTGCCAGCAGACTACAGGGCTGGCTCTACAATGAGCAGTTCTTC
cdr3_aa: CASRLQGWLYNEQFF

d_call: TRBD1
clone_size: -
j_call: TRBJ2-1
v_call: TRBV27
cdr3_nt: TGTACCAGCAGTATCGGGACAGGGAGGGCTTCTGAGCAGTTCTTC
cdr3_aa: CTSSIGTGRASEQFF

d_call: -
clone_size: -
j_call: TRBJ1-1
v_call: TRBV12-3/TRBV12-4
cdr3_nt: TGTGCCAGCAGTCCCCGGGGCAGAACTCTCGAGAGGGAGGCTTTCTTT
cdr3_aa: CASSPRGRTLEREAFF

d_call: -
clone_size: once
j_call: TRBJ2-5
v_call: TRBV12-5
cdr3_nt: TGTGCTAGTGGCTTGGCTACAGGAGGGAGACGAGAGACCCAGTACTTC
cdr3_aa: CASGLATGGRRETQYF

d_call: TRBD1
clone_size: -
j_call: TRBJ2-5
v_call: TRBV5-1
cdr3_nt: TGCGCCAGCAGCTTATGGACAGGGGACGCAAAAACAACGGGGGAGCAGTACTTC
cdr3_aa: CASSLWTGDAKTTGEQYF

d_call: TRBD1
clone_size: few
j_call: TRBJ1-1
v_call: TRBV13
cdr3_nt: TGTGCCAGCAGCTTGGACAGGCGGGGGACTGAAGCTTTCTTT
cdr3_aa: CASSLDRRGTEAFF

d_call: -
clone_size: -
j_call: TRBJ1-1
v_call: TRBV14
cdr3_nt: TGTGCCAGCAGCCAAGTTTTGGGAAGGGGCACTGAAGCTTTCTTT
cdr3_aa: CASSQVLGRGTEAFF

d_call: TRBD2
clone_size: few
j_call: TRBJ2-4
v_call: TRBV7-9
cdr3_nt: TGTGCCAGCAGCGACACCGGGACTAGCGTCGGGAACATTCAGTACTTC
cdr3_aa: CASSDTGTSVGNIQYF

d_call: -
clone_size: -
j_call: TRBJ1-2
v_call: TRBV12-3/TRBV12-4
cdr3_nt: TGTGCCAGCAGTTTAAGGGGGGCGTTCGGTAACTATGGCTACACCTTC
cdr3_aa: CASSLRGAFGNYGYTF

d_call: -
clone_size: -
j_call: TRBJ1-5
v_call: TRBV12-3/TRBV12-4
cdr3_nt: TGTGCCAGCAGTTTAAGGGGACACCGCAATCAGCCCCAGCATTTT
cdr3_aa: CASSLRGHRNQPQHF

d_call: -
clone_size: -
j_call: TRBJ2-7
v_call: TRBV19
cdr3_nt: TGTGCCAGTAGTATCCGAGGGGGGAGCGGCATACACGAGCAGTACTTC
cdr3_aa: CASSIRGGSGIHEQYF

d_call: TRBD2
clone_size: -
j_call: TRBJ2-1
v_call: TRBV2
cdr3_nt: TGTGCCAGCATGGGGCGGGGGGGAGACAATGAGCAGTTCTTC
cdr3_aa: CASMGRGGDNEQFF

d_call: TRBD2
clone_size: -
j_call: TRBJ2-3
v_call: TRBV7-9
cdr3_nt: TGTGCCAGCAGCCTTGAATTAGCGGGGACCAGCACAGATACGCAGTATTTT
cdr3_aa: CASSLELAGTSTDTQYF

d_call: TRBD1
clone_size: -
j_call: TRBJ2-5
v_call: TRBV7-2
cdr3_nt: TGTGCCAGCAGCTTAGTAGGGATTGCAGGGGGCGAAGAGACCCAGTACTTC
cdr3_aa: CASSLVGIAGGEETQYF

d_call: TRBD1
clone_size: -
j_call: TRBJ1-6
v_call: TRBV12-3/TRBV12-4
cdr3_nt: TGTGCCAGCAGTTTCGGGACAGATAATTCACCCCTCCACTTT
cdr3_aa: CASSFGTDNSPLHF

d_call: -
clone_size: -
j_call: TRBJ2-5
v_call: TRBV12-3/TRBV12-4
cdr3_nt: TGTGCCAGCAGTCACCGAAGGGAGCAGTACTTC
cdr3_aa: CASSHRREQYF

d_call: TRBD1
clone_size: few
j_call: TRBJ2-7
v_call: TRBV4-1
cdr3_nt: TGCGCCAGCAGCCCCCAGGTGGACAGGAGCTACGAGCAGTACTTC
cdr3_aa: CASSPQVDRSYEQYF

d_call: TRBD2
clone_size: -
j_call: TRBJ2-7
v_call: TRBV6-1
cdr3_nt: TGTGCCAGCAGTGAACAGAGCGGGGCCGCCTACGAGCAGTACTTC
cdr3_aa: CASSEQSGAAYEQYF

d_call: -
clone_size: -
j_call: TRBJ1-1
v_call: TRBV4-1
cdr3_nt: TGCGCCAGCAGCCAAGAGTGGGGATACATGAACACTGAAGCTTTCTTT
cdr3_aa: CASSQEWGYMNTEAFF

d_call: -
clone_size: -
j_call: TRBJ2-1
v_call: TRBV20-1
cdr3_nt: TGCAGTGCTGAGTCCCACAATGAGCAGTTCTTC
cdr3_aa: CSAESHNEQFF

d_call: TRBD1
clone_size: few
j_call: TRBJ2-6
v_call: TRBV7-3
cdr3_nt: TGTGCCAGCAGCCAAAGGACAGGTTTCATATCAGCCAACGTCCTGACTTTC
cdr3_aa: CASSQRTGFISANVLTF

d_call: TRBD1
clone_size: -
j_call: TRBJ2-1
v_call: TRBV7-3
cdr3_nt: TGTGCCAGCAGCTGGGACAGTTCCTACAATGAGCAGTTCTTC
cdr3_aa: CASSWDSSYNEQFF

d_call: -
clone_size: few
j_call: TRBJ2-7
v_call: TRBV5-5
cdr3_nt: TGTGCCAGCAGCCTGTCCGTAGGGATGGGCTACGAGCAGTACTTC
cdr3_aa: CASSLSVGMGYEQYF

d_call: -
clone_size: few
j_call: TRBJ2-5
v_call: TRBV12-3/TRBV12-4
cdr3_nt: TGTGCCAGCAGATCCCAGGGTTGGCAAGAGACCCAGTACTTC
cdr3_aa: CASRSQGWQETQYF

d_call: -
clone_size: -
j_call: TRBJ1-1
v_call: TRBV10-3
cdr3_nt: TGCGCCATCAGACAACCCAGGGATGAAAACACTGAAGCTTTCTTT
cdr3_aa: CAIRQPRDENTEAFF

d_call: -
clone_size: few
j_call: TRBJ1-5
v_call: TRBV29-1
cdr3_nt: TGCAGCGTTGCCAGGGGTAGGGATCAGCCCCAGCATTTT
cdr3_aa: CSVARGRDQPQHF

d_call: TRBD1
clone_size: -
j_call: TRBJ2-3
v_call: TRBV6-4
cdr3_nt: TGTGCTAGCAGTGACTCGACAGGGGGCGCAGATACGCAGTATTTT
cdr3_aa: CASSDSTGGADTQYF

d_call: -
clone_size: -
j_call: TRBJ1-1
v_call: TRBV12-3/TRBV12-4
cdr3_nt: TGTGCCAGCAGTTTCCCCCCCGCAAATGAAGCTTTCTTT
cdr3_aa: CASSFPPANEAFF

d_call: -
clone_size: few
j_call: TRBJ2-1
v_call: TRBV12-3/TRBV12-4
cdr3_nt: TGTGCCAGTAGTGGGGGGGCGGTTGAGCAGTTCTTC
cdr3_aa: CASSGGAVEQFF

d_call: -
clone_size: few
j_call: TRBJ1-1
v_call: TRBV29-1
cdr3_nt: TGCAGCGTTGAGGGACGGAAAGGGAACACTGAAGCTTTCTTT
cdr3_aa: CSVEGRKGNTEAFF

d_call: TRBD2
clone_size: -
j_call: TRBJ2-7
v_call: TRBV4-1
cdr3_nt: TGCGCCAGCAGCATCGGGGGGGCCGGCGGGCAGTACTTC
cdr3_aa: CASSIGGAGGQYF

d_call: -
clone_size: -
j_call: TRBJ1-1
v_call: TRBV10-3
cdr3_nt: TGTGCCATCAGTGAGCGACTGGAGGCTGAAGCTTTCTTT
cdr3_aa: CAISERLEAEAFF

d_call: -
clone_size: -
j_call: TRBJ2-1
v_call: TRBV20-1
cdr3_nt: TGCAGTGCCGCCGACGGGCAATCTCTTGGGCATGAGCAGTTCTTC
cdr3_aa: CSAADGQSLGHEQFF

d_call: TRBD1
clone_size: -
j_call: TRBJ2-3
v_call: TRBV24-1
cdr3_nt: TGTGCCACCAGTGATGGGGACAGCTTTAGCACAGATACGCAGTATTTT
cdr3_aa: CATSDGDSFSTDTQYF

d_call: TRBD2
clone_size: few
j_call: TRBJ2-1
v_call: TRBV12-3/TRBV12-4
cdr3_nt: TGTGCCAGCAGTTTACAGGCGGGAGGGCCCGGCTCCTACAATGAGCAGTTCTTC
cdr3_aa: CASSLQAGGPGSYNEQFF

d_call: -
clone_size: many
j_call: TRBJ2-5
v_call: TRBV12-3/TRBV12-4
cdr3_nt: TGTGCCAGCAGCTTAAGGGGTCGGCAAGAGACCCAGTACTTC
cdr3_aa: CASSLRGRQETQYF

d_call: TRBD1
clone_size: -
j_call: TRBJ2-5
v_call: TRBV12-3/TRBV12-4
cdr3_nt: TGTGCCAGCAGTTTCGGTCAGGGGGCGCGATCGGAGATCCAGTACTTC
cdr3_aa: CASSFGQGARSEIQYF

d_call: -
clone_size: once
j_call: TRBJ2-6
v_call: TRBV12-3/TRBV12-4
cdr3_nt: TGTGCCAGCGGGGGGACGGTGGGAGACTCTGGGGCCAACGTCCTGACTTTC
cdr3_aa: CASGGTVGDSGANVLTF

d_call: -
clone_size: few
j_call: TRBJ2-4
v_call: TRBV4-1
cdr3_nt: TGCGCCAGCAGCCAGAACCACGGGCGGGGACCTTTAGCCAAAAACATTCAGTACTTC
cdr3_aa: CASSQNHGRGPLAKNIQYF

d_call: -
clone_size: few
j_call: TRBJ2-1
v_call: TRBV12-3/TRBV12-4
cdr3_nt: TGTGCCAGCAGTTTAAACCGGCAAGTGCAGTTCTTC
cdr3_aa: CASSLNRQVQFF

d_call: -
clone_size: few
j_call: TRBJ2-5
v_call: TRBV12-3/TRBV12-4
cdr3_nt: TGTGCCAGCAAACCCGTAGACCAAGAGACCCAGTACTTC
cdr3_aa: CASKPVDQETQYF

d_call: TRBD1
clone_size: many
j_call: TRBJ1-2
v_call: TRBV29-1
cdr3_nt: TGCAGCGTTGGATCAGGGGGACATGGCTACACCTTC
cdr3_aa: CSVGSGGHGYTF

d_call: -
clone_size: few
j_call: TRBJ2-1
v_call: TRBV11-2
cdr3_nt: TGTGCCAGCAGCCCCAGGCAACCAGGCCAGACCCTCAATGAGCAGTTCTTC
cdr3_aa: CASSPRQPGQTLNEQFF